These T cell receptor beta chains were read from a single sample in a study of PD-L1 blockade in urothelial cancer. Data came from immunoSEQ multiplex PCR; TCRdb stores just in-frame clones and leaves some out. The sample includes tens of thousands of clones, roughly 84% seen only once; the top ten take more than 2%. The sample in question was PBMCs, obtained around atezolizumab (anti-PD-L1) treatment. Source of these receptors: a man in his 60s with urothelial cancer. The CDR3 runs from the conserved cysteine through the conserved F or W. A D gene is named only where the DNA matches it firmly. For some rows the clone size is stated as once, few or many, or as a class when expanded; others skip it.

d_call	clone_size	v_call	cdr3_length	j_call	cdr3_nt	cdr3_aa
NA	NA	TRBV7-6	15	TRBJ2-5	TGTGCCAGCAGCCAGGGCGGTGGACAGATAGAGACCCAGTACTTC	CASSQGGGQIETQYF
NA	NA	TRBV5-1	15	TRBJ1-4	TGCGCCAGCAGCTTGGAGGCGGCGACTAATGAAAAACTGTTTTTT	CASSLEAATNEKLFF
TRBD2	NA	TRBV6-5	13	TRBJ2-7	TGTGCCAGCAGTCAGGGACTAGCGTACGAGCAGTACTTC	CASSQGLAYEQYF
NA	NA	TRBV6-1	15	TRBJ2-5	TGTGCCAGCAGTGAAATAACGGTAATTCGGGAGACCCAGTACTTC	CASSEITVIRETQYF
NA	NA	TRBV5-4	14	TRBJ2-5	TGTGCCAGCAGCCGGGGGACAGAACAAGAGACCCAGTACTTC	CASSRGTEQETQYF
TRBD2	NA	TRBV6-1	16	TRBJ2-2	TGTGCCAGCAGTGGGCGGGTAGCGGGAGGCGCCGGGGAGCTGTTTTTT	CASSGRVAGGAGELFF
TRBD1	NA	TRBV19	15	TRBJ2-4	TGTGCCAGTAGTGCAATACAGGGGGGAACGGGAATTCAGTACTTC	CASSAIQGGTGIQYF
TRBD1	NA	TRBV9	20	TRBJ1-2	TGTGCCAGCAGCGATCCCGTGGGCAGGGGGAGCCCACCCTTCAACTATGGCTACACCTTC	CASSDPVGRGSPPFNYGYTF
NA	NA	TRBV10-2	14	TRBJ2-1	TGCGCCAGCAGTGGGCAGGGGCCCTACAATGAGCAGTTCTTC	CASSGQGPYNEQFF
TRBD1	NA	TRBV5-1	16	TRBJ2-7	TGCGCCAGCAGCATGCTGCCGGGACAGGGGGCCAACGAGCAGTACTTC	CASSMLPGQGANEQYF
NA	NA	TRBV2	15	TRBJ1-5	TGTGCCAGCAGTGAGCCGACAGGTCTCAATCAGCCCCAGCATTTT	CASSEPTGLNQPQHF
TRBD2	NA	TRBV6-7	18	TRBJ2-3	TGTGCCAGCAGTTCACTAGCGGGGGGCCCCCTGGGAACAGATACGCAGTATTTT	CASSSLAGGPLGTDTQYF
TRBD2	NA	TRBV27	21	TRBJ2-3	TGTGCCAGCAGTTTGCGCCCCCAGGGACTAGCGGGGGGGCAGAGCACAGATACGCAGTATTTT	CASSLRPQGLAGGQSTDTQYF
TRBD2	NA	TRBV19	13	TRBJ2-7	TGTGCCAGTAGCGGGAGGGCCAACTACGAGCAGTACTTC	CASSGRANYEQYF
NA	NA	TRBV6-5	13	TRBJ1-2	TGTGCCAGCAGTGAAGGGGCCTCGAGGGGCTACACCTTC	CASSEGASRGYTF
NA	NA	TRBV7-2	15	TRBJ1-3	TGTGCCAGCAGCCCCGAGAGGGCCTCTGGAAACACCATATATTTT	CASSPERASGNTIYF
NA	NA	TRBV5-1	13	TRBJ2-1	TGCGCCAGGGGGCGGGGCTTCTATAATGAGCAGTTCTTC	CARGRGFYNEQFF
NA	once	TRBV18	13	TRBJ2-2	TGTGCCAGCTCGAAGGGAGACGACGGGGAGCTGTTTTTT	CASSKGDDGELFF
TRBD1	NA	TRBV18	15	TRBJ2-7	TGTGCCAGCTCATCGGACAGGGGGCGAATCCACGAGCAGTACTTC	CASSSDRGRIHEQYF
TRBD2	NA	TRBV9	16	TRBJ2-2	TGTGCCAGCAGCTTACAGTGGCGGGAGGGTACCGGGGAGCTGTTTTTT	CASSLQWREGTGELFF
TRBD1	NA	TRBV5-6	15	TRBJ2-7	TGTGCCAGCAGCTGGGAGGGGACAGGGGGCTACGAGCAGTACTTC	CASSWEGTGGYEQYF
TRBD1	NA	TRBV6-5	13	TRBJ2-7	TGTGCCAGCAGTGGGACAGGGGGCAACGAGCAGTACTTC	CASSGTGGNEQYF
NA	once	TRBV5-1	12	TRBJ2-5	TGCGCCAGCAGCTTGGGAGAGGAGACCCAGTACTTC	CASSLGEETQYF
TRBD1	NA	TRBV5-1	16	TRBJ2-5	TGCGCCAGCAGCTTACCCCGGGACAGGGGAGAAGAGACCCAGTACTTC	CASSLPRDRGEETQYF
TRBD1	NA	TRBV19	18	TRBJ2-3	TGTGCCAGTAGTATAAGAGGGGTCGGACAGGGCATTACAGATACGCAGTATTTT	CASSIRGVGQGITDTQYF
NA	NA	TRBV5-4	14	TRBJ1-5	TGTGCCAGCAGCTTTATGGGAGAGGATCAGCCCCAGCATTTT	CASSFMGEDQPQHF
NA	medium-sized	TRBV7-3	14	TRBJ1-2	TGTGCCAGCAGCTTACACCAGGGGAGTCCTGGCTACACCTTC	CASSLHQGSPGYTF
TRBD2	NA	TRBV7-6	15	TRBJ2-7	TGTGCCAGCAGCTTAGGCGCTAGCGGTTCTTACGAGCAGTACTTC	CASSLGASGSYEQYF
TRBD1	NA	TRBV5-6	15	TRBJ1-5	TGTGCCAGCAGCTGGATGGGACAGGACAATCAGCCCCAGCATTTT	CASSWMGQDNQPQHF
NA	NA	TRBV15	13	TRBJ2-5	TGTGCCACCAGCAGAGATACGGTCCGGACCCAGTACTTC	CATSRDTVRTQYF
TRBD2	NA	TRBV19	13	TRBJ2-5	TGTGCCAGTAGTCAGGGAGGGGTAGAGACCCAGTACTTC	CASSQGGVETQYF
TRBD2	NA	TRBV7-6	15	TRBJ2-5	TGTGCCAGCAGCTTAGGTGGTAGCGGGGGTGAGACCCAGTACTTC	CASSLGGSGGETQYF
TRBD1	NA	TRBV28	15	TRBJ1-2	TGTGCCAGCAGTTCCCTCCAGGGGGGAGTCTATGGCTACACCTTC	CASSSLQGGVYGYTF
NA	NA	TRBV29-1	13	TRBJ1-2	TGCAGCGTTCCCGCGAGGCTTGACTATGGCTACACCTTC	CSVPARLDYGYTF
TRBD1	NA	TRBV5-1	16	TRBJ1-1	TGCGCCAGCAGCTTGGGGTTATTCGAGACAGGGGGGCAAGCTTTCTTT	CASSLGLFETGGQAFF
NA	NA	TRBV29-1	10	TRBJ1-1	TGCAGCTTCCGGGACACTGAAGCTTTCTTT	CSFRDTEAFF
NA	few	TRBV28	14	TRBJ1-1	TGTGCCAGCAGTTATCCTATATCGAACACTGAAGCTTTCTTT	CASSYPISNTEAFF
NA	NA	TRBV21-1	14	TRBJ1-5	TGTGCCAGCAGCGCGACAGGGTGGGGTCAGCCCCAGCATTTT	CASSATGWGQPQHF
TRBD1	NA	TRBV5-1	15	TRBJ1-1	TGCGCCAGCACCTTAACAGGGGGCGTAAACACTGAAGCTTTCTTT	CASTLTGGVNTEAFF
NA	NA	TRBV6-5	13	TRBJ1-1	TGTGCCAGCAGGCCGGGGTTGAACACTGAAGCTTTCTTT	CASRPGLNTEAFF
TRBD1	NA	TRBV2	13	TRBJ1-2	TGTGCCAGCAGGGGGGACAGGGGGTCTGGCTACACCTTC	CASRGDRGSGYTF
NA	NA	TRBV5-1	15	TRBJ2-1	TGCGCCAGCACCCGACTCGAATCCTCCTACAATGAGCAGTTCTTC	CASTRLESSYNEQFF
TRBD2	NA	TRBV9	16	TRBJ2-1	TGTGCCAGCAGCGGAGTACTAGCGGGAGGGCCCTATGAGCAGTTCTTC	CASSGVLAGGPYEQFF
NA	NA	TRBV5-6	13	TRBJ1-1	TGTGCCAGCAGCTTGGCAGGGCCCACTGAAGCTTTCTTT	CASSLAGPTEAFF